This TCR beta chain came from a study of regulatory T cells in long-lasting Graves disease. Study-wide points: Favored usage of TRBV28, TRBJ1-2 and TRBJ2-5 was recorded in persistent disease.

This CDR3 spans 13 amino acids. The ends were cut back, 3 bases at V and 3 bases at J, with 8 bases in the middle. This clonotype was seen many times. Its target is unknown. HTBI primers from iRepertoire and Arm-PCR of CDR3 regions yielded the TCR beta libraries. One entry per CDR3 protein, called by TCRdb with MiXCR from the multiplex PCR reads. The sample contains 560,000 or so distinct CDR3 sequences, more than 15% of which appear only once. Described time point: newly diagnosed GD, antithyroid drugs for less than 3 months. Preparation of the TCR library used RNA extracted from PBMCs. The sample also formed part of further work on T cells in Graves' hyperthyroidism and ophthalmopathy. That study reports: Most expanded thyroid clonotypes above 0.001 also appeared in blood.

The rearrangement joins TRBV12-3 or TRBV12-4 to TRBJ1-1, with a tentative D call TRBD1 (5 bases). Sequences were derived from peripheral blood mononuclear cells (PBMCs), sampled at new diagnosis, from a patient treated with antithyroid drugs. This clonotype was obtained from a man younger than 30 with Graves disease. DNA of the CDR3: TGTGCCAGCAGTTTGACAGAAGACACTGAAGCTTTCTTT. It yields the protein CASSLTEDTEAFF.